What follows are 7 T cell receptor beta chains derived from one specimen sequenced in a study of CXCR3-negative and CXCR3-positive naive CD8 T cells. The TRB libraries of cDNA were built by UMI-labeled 5' RACE. TCRdb reprocessed the 5' RACE reads; each CDR3 protein has one entry and no DNA is given. The sample table sets out some 50,000 distinct CDR3 sequences. Sequenced input: naive CXCR3- CD8+ T cells from blood. Subset defined: CD45RO-CCR7+CD27+CD95- naive CD8+ T cells lacking CXCR3 (TNR3-). All receptors derive from a human donor in good health. Some clones in this sample may be carry-over from other donors' samples.

This chain connects TRBV9 to TRBJ2-1. CDR3 length equals 14 residues. Germline V gene lookup returns CDR1 SGDLS and CDR2 YYNGEE. The CDR3 is CASSPWSSYNEQFF.

This clonotype shows up as medium-sized by frequency. The chain links TRBV7-2 to TRBJ1-6; TCRdb reports TRBD1, a call that lacks DNA to check it against. The length of the CDR3 is 20 residues. The germline CDR1 and CDR2 sequences are SGHTA and FQGNSA. CDR3 protein: CASSLSPLLQALRLGSPLHF.

The V call is TRBV6-6, the J call TRBJ2-5; the D call from TCRdb, TRBD2, cannot be confirmed without DNA. CDR1 and CDR2 (germline): MNHNY, SVGAGI (reference sequence). The CDR3 spans 17 residues. The CDR3 here is CASRPGQPGLPKETQYF.

This chain connects TRBV18 to TRBJ2-1; absent DNA, TCRdb's TRBD1 call cannot be checked. CDR1 KGHSH and CDR2 LQKENI come from the germline V gene. This CDR3 spans 16 amino acids. CDR3 residues: CASSPPAGPSYNEQFF.

This clonotype is called medium-sized based on its frequency. The V call is TRBV7-3, the J call TRBJ1-1; lacking DNA, the TRBD1 call made by TCRdb goes unchecked. The CDR3 consists of 15 residues. In germline, CDR1 is SGHTA, CDR2 FQGTGA. The CDR3 loop reads CASSLTGQGNTEAFF.

This chain links TRBV2 with TRBJ2-5. The CDR3 consists of 13 residues. CDR1 is SNHLY, CDR2 FYNNEI, per germline. CDR3 region: CASNFPARETQYF. Filled out from reference TRBV2 and TRBJ2-5, the complete variable domain reads EPEVTQTPSHQVTQMGQEVILRCVPISNHLYFYWYRQILGQKVEFLVSFYNNEISEKSEIFDDQFSVERPDGSNFTLKIRSTKLEDSAMYFCASNFPARETQYFGPGTRLLVL.

V usage is TRBV7-6 and J usage is TRBJ2-3; with no DNA, the TCRdb D assignment of TRBD1 cannot be verified. Germline assignment: CDR1 SGHVS and CDR2 FNYEAQ. This CDR3 is 13 amino acids long. The CDR3: CASSDGGGDTQYF.